This T cell receptor beta chain derives from a study of cytomegalovirus exposure and HLA in healthy donors. This clone was found a few times. The sample has other DNA sequences that encode this CDR3 too. With 60 Vbeta and 13 Jbeta primers, the PCR was carried out. Study processing details: Roughly 73 million unique TCR beta chains, 9.5 million to 11 million of them shared, were counted by a later analysis. TCRdb's table, derived via immunoSEQ multiplex PCR, lists solely in-frame clones and lacks some. The V and J calls and clone size were taken over from that table, and D and trimming were inferred from the DNA. The sample consists of roughly 110,000 clones, over 60% of them appearing once. Germline assignment: CDR1 SGDLS and CDR2 YYNGEE. Trimming cost V 2 bases and J 6 bases; bases outside gene matches: 7. The CDR3 covers 15 residues.

The TCR was taken from a female donor in good health and CMV-seronegative. The V and J genes are TRBV9 and TRBJ2-3, with 9 bases matching TRBD2. Sequenced: PBMCs. As DNA, the CDR3 is TGTGCCAGCAGCGTTGCGGGGGGGCCCGTGGATACGCAGTATTTT. It yields the protein CASSVAGGPVDTQYF.